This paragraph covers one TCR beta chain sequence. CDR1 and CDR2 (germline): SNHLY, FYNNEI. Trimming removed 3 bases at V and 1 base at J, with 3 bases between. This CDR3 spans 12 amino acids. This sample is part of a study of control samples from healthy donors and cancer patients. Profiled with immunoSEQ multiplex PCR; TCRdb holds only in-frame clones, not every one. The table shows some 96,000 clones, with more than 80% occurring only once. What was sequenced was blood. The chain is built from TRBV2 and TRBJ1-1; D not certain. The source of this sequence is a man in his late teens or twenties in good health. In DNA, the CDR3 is TGTGCCAGCAGTGACCCGAACACTGAAGCTTTCTTT. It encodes CASSDPNTEAFF.